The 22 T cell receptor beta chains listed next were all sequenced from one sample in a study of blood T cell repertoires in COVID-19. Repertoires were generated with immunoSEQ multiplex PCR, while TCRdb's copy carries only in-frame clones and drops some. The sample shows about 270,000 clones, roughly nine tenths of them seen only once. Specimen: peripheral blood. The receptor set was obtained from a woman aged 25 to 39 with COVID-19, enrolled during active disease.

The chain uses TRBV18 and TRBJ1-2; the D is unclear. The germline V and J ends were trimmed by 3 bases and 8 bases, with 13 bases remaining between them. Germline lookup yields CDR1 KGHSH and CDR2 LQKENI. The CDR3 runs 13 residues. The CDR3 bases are TGTGCCAGCTCACCCGACCGGGGTGAGGGCTACACCTTC. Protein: CASSPDRGEGYTF.

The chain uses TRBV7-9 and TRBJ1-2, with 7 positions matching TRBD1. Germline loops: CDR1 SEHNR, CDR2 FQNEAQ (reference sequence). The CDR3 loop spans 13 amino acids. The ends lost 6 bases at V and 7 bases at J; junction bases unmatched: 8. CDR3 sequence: CASRIAAGGGYTF. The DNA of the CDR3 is TGTGCCAGCAGAATAGCGGCAGGGGGTGGCTACACCTTC.

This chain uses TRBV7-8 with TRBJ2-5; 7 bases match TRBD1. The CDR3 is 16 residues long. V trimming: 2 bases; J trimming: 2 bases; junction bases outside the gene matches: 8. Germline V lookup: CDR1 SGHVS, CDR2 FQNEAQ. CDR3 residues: CASSLIHRGQQETQYF. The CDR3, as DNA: TGTGCCAGCAGCTTAATCCACAGGGGACAGCAAGAGACCCAGTACTTC.

CDR3: CASSQGLRENTEAFF. CDR3 coding DNA: TGTGCCAGCAGCCAAGGGCTTCGGGAAAACACTGAAGCTTTCTTT. This chain connects TRBV3-1 (or the pseudogene TRBV3-2) to TRBJ1-1; D call uncertain. Trimming took 1 base from V and 2 from J, leaving 11 bases between them. The V gene's germline CDR1 is LGHDT and CDR2 YNNKEL (reference sequence). The CDR3 is made up of 15 amino acids.

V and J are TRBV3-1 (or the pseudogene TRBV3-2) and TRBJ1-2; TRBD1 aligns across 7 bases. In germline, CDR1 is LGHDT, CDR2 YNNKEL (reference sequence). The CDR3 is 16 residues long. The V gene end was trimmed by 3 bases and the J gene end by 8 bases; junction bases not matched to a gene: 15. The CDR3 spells CASSHAGDRDLWGYTF. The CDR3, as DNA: TGTGCCAGCAGCCACGCTGGTGACAGGGACCTCTGGGGCTACACCTTC.

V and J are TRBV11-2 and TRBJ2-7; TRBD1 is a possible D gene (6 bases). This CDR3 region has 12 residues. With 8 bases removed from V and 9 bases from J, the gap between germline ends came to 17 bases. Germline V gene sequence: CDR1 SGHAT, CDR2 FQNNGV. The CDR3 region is CASGRGREGQYF. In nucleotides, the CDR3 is TGTGCCAGCGGCAGGGGCCGAGAAGGGCAGTACTTC.

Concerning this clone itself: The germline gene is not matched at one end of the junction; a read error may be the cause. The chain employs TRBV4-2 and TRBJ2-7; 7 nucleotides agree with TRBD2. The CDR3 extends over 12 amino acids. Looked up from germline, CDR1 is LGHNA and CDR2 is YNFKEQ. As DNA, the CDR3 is TGTGCCAGCAGCCAAGATCTGGGGGAGGGTGTCTTC. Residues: CASSQDLGEGVF.

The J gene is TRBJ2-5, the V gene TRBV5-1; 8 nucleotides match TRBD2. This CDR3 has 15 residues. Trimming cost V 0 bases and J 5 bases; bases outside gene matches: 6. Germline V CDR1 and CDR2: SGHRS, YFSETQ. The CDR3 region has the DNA TGCGCCAGCAGCTTGGCGGCGGGGGGTCGGGAGACCCAGTACTTC. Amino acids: CASSLAAGGRETQYF. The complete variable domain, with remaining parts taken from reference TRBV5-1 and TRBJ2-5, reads KAGVTQTPRYLIKTRGQQVTLSCSPISGHRSVSWYQQTPGQGLQFLFEYFSETQRNKGNFPGRFSGRQFSNSRSEMNVSTLELGDSALYLCASSLAAGGRETQYFGPGTRLLVL.

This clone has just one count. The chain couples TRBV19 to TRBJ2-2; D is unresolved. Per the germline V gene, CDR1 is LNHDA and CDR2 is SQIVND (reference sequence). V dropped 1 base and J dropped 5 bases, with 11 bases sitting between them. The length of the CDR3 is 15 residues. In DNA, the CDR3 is TGTGCCAGTAGTATAGGTCTCGGAGTGACCGGGGAGCTGTTTTTT. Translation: CASSIGLGVTGELFF. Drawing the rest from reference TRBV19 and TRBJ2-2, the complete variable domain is DGGITQSPKYLFRKEGQNVTLSCEQNLNHDAMYWYRQDPGQGLRLIYYSQIVNDFQKGDIAEGYSVSREKKESFPLTVTSAQKNPTAFYLCASSIGLGVTGELFFGEGSRLTVL.

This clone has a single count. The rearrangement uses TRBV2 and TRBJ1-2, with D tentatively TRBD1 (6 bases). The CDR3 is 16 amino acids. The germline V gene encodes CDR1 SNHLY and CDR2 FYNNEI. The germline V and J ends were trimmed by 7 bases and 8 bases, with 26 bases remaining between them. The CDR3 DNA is TGTGCCAGCAATTCGAGGGGGAGAACAGGGCCCAAGGGCTACACCTTC. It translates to CASNSRGRTGPKGYTF.

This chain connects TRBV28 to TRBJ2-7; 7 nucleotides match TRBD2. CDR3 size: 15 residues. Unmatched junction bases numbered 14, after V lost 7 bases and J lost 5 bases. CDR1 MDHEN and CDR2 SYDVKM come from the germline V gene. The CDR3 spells CASNPAWRGSNEQYF. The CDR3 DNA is TGTGCCAGCAACCCCGCGTGGCGGGGGTCCAACGAGCAGTACTTC.

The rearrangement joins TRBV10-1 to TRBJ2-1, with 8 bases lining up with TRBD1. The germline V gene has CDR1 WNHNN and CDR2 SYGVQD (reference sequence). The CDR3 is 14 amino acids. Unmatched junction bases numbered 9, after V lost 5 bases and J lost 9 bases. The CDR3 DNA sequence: TGCGCCAGCAGTCCCGAGACAGGGGATGGTGAGCAGTTCTTC. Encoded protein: CASSPETGDGEQFF.

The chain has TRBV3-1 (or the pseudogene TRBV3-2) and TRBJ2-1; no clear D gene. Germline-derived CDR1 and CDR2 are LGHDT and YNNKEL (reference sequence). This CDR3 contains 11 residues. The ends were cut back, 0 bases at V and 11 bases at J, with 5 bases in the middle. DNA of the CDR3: TGTGCCAGCAGCCAAGATATAAAGCAGTTCTTC. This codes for CASSQDIKQFF.

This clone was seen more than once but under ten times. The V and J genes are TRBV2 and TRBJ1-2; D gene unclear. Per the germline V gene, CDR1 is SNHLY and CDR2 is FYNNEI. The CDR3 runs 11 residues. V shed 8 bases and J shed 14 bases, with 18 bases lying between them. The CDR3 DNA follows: TGTGCCAGCGCTCGAGGAGGGTATAAGACCTTC. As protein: CASARGGYKTF.

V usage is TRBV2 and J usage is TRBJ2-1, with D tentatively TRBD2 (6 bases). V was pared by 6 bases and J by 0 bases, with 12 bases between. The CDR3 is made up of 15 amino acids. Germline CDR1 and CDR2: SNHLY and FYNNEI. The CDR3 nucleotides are TGTGCCAGCAGCGAGGAGGGGCTCTCCTACAATGAGCAGTTCTTC. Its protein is CASSEEGLSYNEQFF.

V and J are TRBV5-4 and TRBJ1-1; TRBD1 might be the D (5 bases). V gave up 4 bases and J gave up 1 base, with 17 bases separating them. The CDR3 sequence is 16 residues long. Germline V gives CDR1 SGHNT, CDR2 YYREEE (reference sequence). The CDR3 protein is CASSPGGSGRNTEAFF. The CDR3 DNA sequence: TGTGCCAGCAGCCCGGGGGGTAGCGGTAGGAACACTGAAGCTTTCTTT.

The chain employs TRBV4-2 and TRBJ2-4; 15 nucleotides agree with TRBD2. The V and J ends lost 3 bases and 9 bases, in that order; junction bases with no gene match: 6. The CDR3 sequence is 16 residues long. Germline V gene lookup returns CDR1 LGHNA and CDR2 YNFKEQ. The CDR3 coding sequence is TGTGCCAGCAGCCAGGGGACTAGCGGGGGGTCCGGCATTCAGTACTTC. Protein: CASSQGTSGGSGIQYF.

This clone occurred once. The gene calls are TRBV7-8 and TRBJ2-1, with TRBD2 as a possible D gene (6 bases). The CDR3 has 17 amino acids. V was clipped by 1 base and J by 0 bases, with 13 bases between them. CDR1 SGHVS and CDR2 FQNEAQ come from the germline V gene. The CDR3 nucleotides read TGTGCCAGCAGCTTAGAACTACGGGGGAGCTCCTACAATGAGCAGTTCTTC. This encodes CASSLELRGSSYNEQFF.

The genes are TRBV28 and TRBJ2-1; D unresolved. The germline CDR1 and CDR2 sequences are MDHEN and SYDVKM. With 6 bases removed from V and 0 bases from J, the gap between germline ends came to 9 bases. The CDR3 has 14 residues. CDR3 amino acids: CASSSISSYNEQFF. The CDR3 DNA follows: TGTGCCAGCAGCTCAATCAGCTCCTACAATGAGCAGTTCTTC.

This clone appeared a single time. CDR3 DNA sequence: TGTGCCAGCAGCCAAGAACAGGGGGTTTGGGCTAATGAAAAACTGTTTTTT. Residues: CASSQEQGVWANEKLFF. This chain links TRBV3-1 (or the pseudogene TRBV3-2) with TRBJ1-4; 8 nucleotides agree with TRBD1. Germline-derived CDR1 and CDR2 are LGHDT and YNNKEL (reference sequence). Losses at the gene ends were 0 bases for V and 3 bases for J; bases not matched to a gene: 6. This CDR3 is 17 amino acids long.

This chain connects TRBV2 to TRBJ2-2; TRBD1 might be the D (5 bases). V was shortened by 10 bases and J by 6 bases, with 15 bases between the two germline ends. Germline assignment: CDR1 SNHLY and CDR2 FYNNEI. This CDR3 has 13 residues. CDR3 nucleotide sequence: TGTGCCACGTGCAGGGTTCTCGCCGGGGAGCTGTTTTTT. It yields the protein CATCRVLAGELFF.

This chain's CDR3 is CAGDRRPNTEAFF. CDR3 coding DNA: TGCGCCGGGGACAGGAGGCCTAACACTGAAGCTTTCTTT. The chain links TRBV5-1 to TRBJ1-1; 8 bases line up with TRBD1. Trimming at V came to 10 bases and at J to 2 bases, leaving 7 bases not matched to a gene. CDR3 size: 13 residues. The V gene's germline CDR1 is SGHRS and CDR2 YFSETQ.